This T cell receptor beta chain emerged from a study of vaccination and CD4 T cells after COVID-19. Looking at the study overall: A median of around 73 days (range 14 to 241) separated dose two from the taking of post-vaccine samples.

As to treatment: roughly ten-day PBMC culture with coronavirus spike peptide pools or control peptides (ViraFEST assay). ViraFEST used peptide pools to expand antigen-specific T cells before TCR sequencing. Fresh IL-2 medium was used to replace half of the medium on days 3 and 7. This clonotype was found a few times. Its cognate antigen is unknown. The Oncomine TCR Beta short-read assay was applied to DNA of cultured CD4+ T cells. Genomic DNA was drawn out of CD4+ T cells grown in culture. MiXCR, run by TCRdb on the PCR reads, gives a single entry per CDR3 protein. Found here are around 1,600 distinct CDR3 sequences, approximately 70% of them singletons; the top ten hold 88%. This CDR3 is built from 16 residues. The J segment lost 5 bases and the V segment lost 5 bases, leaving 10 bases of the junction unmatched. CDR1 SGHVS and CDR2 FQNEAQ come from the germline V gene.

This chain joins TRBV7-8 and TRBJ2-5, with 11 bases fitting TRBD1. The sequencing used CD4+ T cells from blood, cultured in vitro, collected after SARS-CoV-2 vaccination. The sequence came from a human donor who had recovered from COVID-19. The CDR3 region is CASSPLPGQGVETQYF. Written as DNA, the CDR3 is TGTGCCAGCAGCCCCTTGCCGGGACAGGGGGTTGAGACCCAGTACTTC.